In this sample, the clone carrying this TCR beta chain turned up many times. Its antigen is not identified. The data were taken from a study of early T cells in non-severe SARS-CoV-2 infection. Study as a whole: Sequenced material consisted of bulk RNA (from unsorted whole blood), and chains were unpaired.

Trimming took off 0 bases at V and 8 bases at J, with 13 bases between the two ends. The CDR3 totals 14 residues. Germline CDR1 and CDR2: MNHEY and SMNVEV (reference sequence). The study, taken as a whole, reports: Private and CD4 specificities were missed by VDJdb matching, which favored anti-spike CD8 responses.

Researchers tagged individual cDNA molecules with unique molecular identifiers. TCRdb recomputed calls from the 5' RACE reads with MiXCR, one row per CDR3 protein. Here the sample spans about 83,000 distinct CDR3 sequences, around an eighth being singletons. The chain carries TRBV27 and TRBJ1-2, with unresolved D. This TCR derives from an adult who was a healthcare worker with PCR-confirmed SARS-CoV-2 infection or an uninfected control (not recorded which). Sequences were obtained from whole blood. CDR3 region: CASSLSNSIDGYTF. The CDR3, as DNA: TGTGCCAGCAGTTTATCGAACAGTATCGACGGCTACACCTTC.